The sample holds many counts of the clone carrying this T cell receptor (beta chain). Its antigen is currently unknown. The CDR3 loop spans 17 amino acids. Germline CDR1 and CDR2: LGHNA and YSLEER. Trimming shortened V by 0 bases and J by 1 base, and 15 bases separated the two germline ends. The record originates from a study of early T cells in non-severe SARS-CoV-2 infection. As for the study in general: Unsorted whole blood bulk RNA was sequenced, with unpaired chains. Study results and caveats: A preference for anti-spike CD8 responses marked VDJdb matching, which missed private and CD4 specificities.

Tagging with unique molecular identifiers was applied to individual cDNA molecules. TCRdb reprocessed the 5' RACE reads via MiXCR and lists one record per CDR3 protein. The sample has roughly 41,000 distinct CDR3 sequences, under 6.5% seen once; the top ten hold around 24%. The sequence was obtained from an adult who was a healthcare worker with PCR-confirmed SARS-CoV-2 infection or an uninfected control (not recorded which). V and J are TRBV4-3 and TRBJ2-5; tentatively, D is TRBD2 (6 bases). Sequenced input: whole blood. This CDR3 is CASSQDIIGGTQETQYF. CDR3 coding DNA: TGCGCCAGCAGCCAAGATATCATCGGCGGGACCCAAGAGACCCAGTACTTC.